This T cell receptor (beta chain) was captured by sequencing in a study of Graves' ophthalmopathy and Graves' hyperthyroidism. The V end was cut by 3 bases, the J end by 5 bases, with 16 bases between. Germline V CDR1 and CDR2: DFQATT, SNEGSKA (reference sequence). The CDR3 has 14 amino acids. On this clonotype: No antigen is known for it.

RNA transcripts served as template for amplifying TCR beta CDR3 sequences. An opening RT-PCR round employed HTBI primers and preceded a second-round multiplex PCR. MiXCR, applied by TCRdb to the multiplex PCR reads, yields one record per CDR3 protein. Among over a million distinct CDR3 sequences listed, 36% were seen once. Overall study results and limits: A roughly 76% specificity and nearly 90% sensitivity were achieved by a 13-signature model that separated ophthalmopathy from stable hyperthyroidism.

This chain uses TRBV20-1 with TRBJ2-5; D possibly corresponds to TRBD2 (6 bases). Sample: peripheral blood or thyroid tissue (not recorded which). The sequence came from an adult man with Graves' hyperthyroidism. CDR3 in DNA: TGCAGTGCTAGTTTAGCGGCCCCCGTGGAGACCCAGTACTTC. As protein: CSASLAAPVETQYF.